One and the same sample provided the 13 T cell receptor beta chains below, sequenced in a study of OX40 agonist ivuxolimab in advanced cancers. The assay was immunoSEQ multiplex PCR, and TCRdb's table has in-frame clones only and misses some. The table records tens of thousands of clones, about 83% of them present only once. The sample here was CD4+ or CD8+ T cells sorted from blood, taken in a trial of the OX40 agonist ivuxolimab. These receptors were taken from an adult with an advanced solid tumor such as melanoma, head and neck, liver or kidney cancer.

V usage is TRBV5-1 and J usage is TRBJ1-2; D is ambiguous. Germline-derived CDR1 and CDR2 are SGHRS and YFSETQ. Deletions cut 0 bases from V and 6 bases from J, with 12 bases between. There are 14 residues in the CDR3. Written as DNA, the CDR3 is TGCGCCAGCAGCTTGGGTGCTGGGAGAAATGGCTACACCTTC. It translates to CASSLGAGRNGYTF.

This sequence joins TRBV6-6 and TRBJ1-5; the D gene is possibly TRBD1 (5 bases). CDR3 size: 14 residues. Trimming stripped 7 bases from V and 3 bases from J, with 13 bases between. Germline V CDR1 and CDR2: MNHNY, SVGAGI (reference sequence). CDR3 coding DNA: TGTGCCAGCATCCGCGAGGGGATCAATCAGCCCCAGCATTTT. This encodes CASIREGINQPQHF.

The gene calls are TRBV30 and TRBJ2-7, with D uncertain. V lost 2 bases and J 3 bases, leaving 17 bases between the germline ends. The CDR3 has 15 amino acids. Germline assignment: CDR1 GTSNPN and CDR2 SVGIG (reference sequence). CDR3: CAWSTLDRANYEQYF. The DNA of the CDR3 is TGTGCCTGGAGTACACTGGACCGGGCCAACTACGAGCAGTACTTC.

In DNA form, the CDR3 reads TGTGCCAGCAGTTTTGAGGGACAGGGGACCTATGGCTACACCTTC. It yields the protein CASSFEGQGTYGYTF. The V call is TRBV6-6, the J call TRBJ1-2, with TRBD1 identical over 10 bases. The CDR3 runs 15 residues. V lost 4 bases to trimming and J lost 4 bases; unmatched junction nucleotides: 6. CDR1 and CDR2 from the germline V gene are MNHNY and SVGAGI (reference sequence).

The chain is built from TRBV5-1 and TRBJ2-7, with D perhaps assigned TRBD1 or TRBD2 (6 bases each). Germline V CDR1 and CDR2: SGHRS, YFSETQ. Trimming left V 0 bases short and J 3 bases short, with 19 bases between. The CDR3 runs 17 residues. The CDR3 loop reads CASSLEGGSGLNYEQYF. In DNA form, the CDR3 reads TGCGCCAGCAGCTTGGAGGGGGGTTCTGGTTTGAACTACGAGCAGTACTTC.

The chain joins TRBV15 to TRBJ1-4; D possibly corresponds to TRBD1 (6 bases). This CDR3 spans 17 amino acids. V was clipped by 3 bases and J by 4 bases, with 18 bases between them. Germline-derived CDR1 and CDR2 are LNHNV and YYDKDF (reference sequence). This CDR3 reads CATSRPQGIRGNEKLFF. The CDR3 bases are TGTGCCACCAGCAGGCCTCAGGGGATTAGGGGTAATGAAAAACTGTTTTTT.

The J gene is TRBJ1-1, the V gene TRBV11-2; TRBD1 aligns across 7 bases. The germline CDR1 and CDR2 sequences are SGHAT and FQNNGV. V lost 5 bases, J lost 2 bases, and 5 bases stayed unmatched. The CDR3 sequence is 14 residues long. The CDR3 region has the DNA TGTGCCAGCAGCCTACAGGGGTCAAACACTGAAGCTTTCTTT. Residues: CASSLQGSNTEAFF.

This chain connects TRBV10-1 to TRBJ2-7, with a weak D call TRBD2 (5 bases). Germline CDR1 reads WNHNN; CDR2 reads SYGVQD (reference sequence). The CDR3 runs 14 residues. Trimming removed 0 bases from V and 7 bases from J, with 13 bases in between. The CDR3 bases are TGCGCCAGCAGTGAGTCGGTCGCCTCGGGGGAGCAGTACTTC. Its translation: CASSESVASGEQYF.

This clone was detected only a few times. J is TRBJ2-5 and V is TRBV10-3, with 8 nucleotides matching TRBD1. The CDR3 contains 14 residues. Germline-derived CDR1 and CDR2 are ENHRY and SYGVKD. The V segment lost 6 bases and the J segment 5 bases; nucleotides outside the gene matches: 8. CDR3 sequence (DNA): TGTGCCATCAGCCCGGGACAGGTTCGGGAGACCCAGTACTTC. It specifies CAISPGQVRETQYF.

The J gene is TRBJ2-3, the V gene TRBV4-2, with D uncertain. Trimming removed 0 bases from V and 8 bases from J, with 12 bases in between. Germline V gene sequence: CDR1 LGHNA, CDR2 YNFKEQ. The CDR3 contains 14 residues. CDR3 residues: CASSQDLAQRTQYF. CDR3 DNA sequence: TGTGCCAGCAGCCAAGATCTGGCTCAGCGTACGCAGTATTTT.

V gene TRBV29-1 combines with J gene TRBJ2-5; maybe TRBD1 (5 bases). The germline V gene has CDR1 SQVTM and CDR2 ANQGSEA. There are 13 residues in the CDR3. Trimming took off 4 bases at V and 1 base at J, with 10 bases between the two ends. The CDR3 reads CSVGKDIQETQYF. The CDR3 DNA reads TGCAGCGTTGGGAAGGACATCCAAGAGACCCAGTACTTC.

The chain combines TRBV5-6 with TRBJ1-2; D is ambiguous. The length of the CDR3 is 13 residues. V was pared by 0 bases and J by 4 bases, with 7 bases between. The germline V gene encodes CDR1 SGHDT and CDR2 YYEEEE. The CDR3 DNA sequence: TGTGCCAGCAGCTTGGGGCAGGTCTATGGCTACACCTTC. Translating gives CASSLGQVYGYTF.

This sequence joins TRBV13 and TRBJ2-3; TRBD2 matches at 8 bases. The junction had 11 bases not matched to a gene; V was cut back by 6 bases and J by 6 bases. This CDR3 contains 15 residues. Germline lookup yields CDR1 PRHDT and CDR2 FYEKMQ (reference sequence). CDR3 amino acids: CASRKLGGAGDTQYF. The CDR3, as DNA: TGTGCCAGCAGGAAACTCGGGGGGGCTGGGGATACGCAGTATTTT.